The count of the clone carrying this TCR beta chain is one. This record belongs to a study of blood T cell repertoires in COVID-19. The overall study: Samples of COVID-19 (acute and convalescent) were obtained from the United States, Italy and Spain. T cells, B-cell-depleted T cells, or PBMCs provided the cDNA or gDNA that served as material.

In the authors' methods: Scientists estimated how many nucleated cells there were by amplifying reference gene primers. Repertoires were generated with immunoSEQ multiplex PCR, while TCRdb's copy carries only in-frame clones and drops some. That table furnishes V, J and clone size, whereas the DNA furnished D and trimming. The table has over 100,000 clones, about 87% seen once. This CDR3 comprises 14 residues. Germline CDR1 reads SGHTS; CDR2 reads YDEGEE. V dropped 3 bases and J dropped 10 bases, with 16 bases sitting between them. The genes are TRBV5-8 and TRBJ1-4, with a tentative D call TRBD1 (5 bases). Sequenced: peripheral blood. This receptor was identified in a woman in her forties or fifties with acute or convalescent COVID-19. In nucleotides, the CDR3 is TGTGCCAGCAGCTATACAGGTGCCCCCCGAAAACTGTTTTTT. Translation: CASSYTGAPRKLFF.